This T cell receptor beta chain is drawn from a study of control samples from healthy donors and cancer patients. Assay used: immunoSEQ multiplex PCR; TCRdb lists only in-frame clones, some missing. This sample has about 150,000 clones, with 90% to 95% found just once. The V segment lost 4 bases and the J segment 1 base; nucleotides outside the gene matches: 2. The length of the CDR3 is 15 residues. Germline-derived CDR1 and CDR2 are MNHEY and SVGAGI. The source material was blood. This clonotype originated in a woman in her 30s in good health. The chain joins TRBV6-5 to TRBJ2-5, with 11 bases aligning to TRBD1. The CDR3 region has the DNA TGTGCCAGCAGTTCCGGGACAGGGGGCCAAGAGACCCAGTACTTC. It is translated as CASSSGTGGQETQYF.